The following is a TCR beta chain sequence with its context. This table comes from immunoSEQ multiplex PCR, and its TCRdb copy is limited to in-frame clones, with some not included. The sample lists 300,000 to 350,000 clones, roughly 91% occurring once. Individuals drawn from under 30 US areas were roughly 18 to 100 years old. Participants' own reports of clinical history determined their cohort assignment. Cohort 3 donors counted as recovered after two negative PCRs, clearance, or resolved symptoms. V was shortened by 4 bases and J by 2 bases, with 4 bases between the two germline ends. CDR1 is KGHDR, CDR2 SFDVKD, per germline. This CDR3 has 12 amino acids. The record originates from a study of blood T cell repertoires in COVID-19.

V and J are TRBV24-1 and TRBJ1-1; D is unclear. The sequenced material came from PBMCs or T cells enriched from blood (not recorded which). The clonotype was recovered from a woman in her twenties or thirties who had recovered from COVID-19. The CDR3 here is CATSDQNTEAFF. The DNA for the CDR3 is TGTGCCACCAGTGACCAAAACACTGAAGCTTTCTTT.